One sample yielded the 24 T cell receptor beta chains listed below, sequenced in a study of lymphopenia after photon versus proton radiotherapy. The data were produced by immunoSEQ multiplex PCR, yet TCRdb's version contains in-frame clones alone and is incomplete. The sample consists of some 20,000 clones, approximately 84% of them appearing once. Sequencing was performed on peripheral blood, taken from a patient treated with photon-based radiotherapy. The receptors were gathered from a woman between 45 and 60 years old with pancreatic cancer.

Regarding this clone: A read error may account for a junction end that differs from germline. The chain is built from TRBV5-6 and TRBJ2-1; D is ambiguous. The germline CDR1 and CDR2 sequences are SGHDT and YYEEEE. The CDR3 has 11 amino acids. The CDR3 protein is CASSLGVAIVF. The CDR3 DNA is TGTGCCAGCAGCCTTGGGGTCGCGATCGTCTTC.

V gene TRBV19 combines with J gene TRBJ1-3; D is ambiguous. Germline V gene sequence: CDR1 LNHDA, CDR2 SQIVND (reference sequence). The length of the CDR3 is 14 residues. Trimming shortened V by 8 bases and J by 0 bases, and 11 bases separated the two germline ends. DNA for the CDR3: TGTGCCAGTGGTGAGATGATCTCTGGAAACACCATATATTTT. It specifies CASGEMISGNTIYF.

The gene calls are TRBV19 and TRBJ1-1; D call uncertain. The germline CDR1 and CDR2 sequences are LNHDA and SQIVND (reference sequence). Trimming removed 4 bases at V and 3 bases at J, with 9 bases between. This CDR3 contains 13 residues. This CDR3 reads CASSTTPYTEAFF. Here the CDR3 DNA reads TGTGCCAGTAGTACGACACCTTACACTGAAGCTTTCTTT.

The chain combines TRBV15 with TRBJ1-2; D gene uncertain. The CDR3 loop spans 14 amino acids. The germline V and J ends were trimmed by 0 bases and 6 bases, with 11 bases remaining between them. Germline CDR1 LNHNV, CDR2 YYDKDF (reference sequence). The CDR3 nucleotides are TGTGCCACCAGCAGAGATACCCAGGTTAATGGCTACACCTTC. Translated, it gives CATSRDTQVNGYTF.

The sample holds one count of this clone. The rearrangement links TRBV19 to TRBJ2-3, with TRBD2 matching 7 bases. The V and J ends lost 3 bases and 0 bases, in that order; junction bases with no gene match: 9. CDR3 length: 17 residues. Germline CDR1 LNHDA, CDR2 SQIVND (reference sequence). In DNA form, the CDR3 reads TGTGCCAGTAGTATTGATGCGGGAGTGCTTAGCACAGATACGCAGTATTTT. Its translation: CASSIDAGVLSTDTQYF.

The chain employs TRBV10-3 and TRBJ2-1; D is unresolved. Trimming shortened V by 6 bases and J by 0 bases, and 12 bases separated the two germline ends. Germline CDR1 ENHRY, CDR2 SYGVKD. There are 15 residues in the CDR3. The CDR3 coding sequence is TGTGCCATCAGGCCAGAGAGGAGCTCCTACAATGAGCAGTTCTTC. Translating gives CAIRPERSSYNEQFF.

This clone was counted a few times. CDR3 sequence reads: CASSQGISGEQYF. The CDR3 region has the DNA TGCGCCAGCAGCCAGGGGATATCTGGGGAGCAGTACTTC. V gene TRBV4-3 combines with J gene TRBJ2-7; D is unclear. Germline CDR1 reads LGHNA; CDR2 reads YSLEER. The CDR3 consists of 13 residues. V shed 3 bases and J shed 7 bases, with 13 bases lying between them.

The chain recombines TRBV15 with TRBJ2-6; 7 nucleotides agree with TRBD1. The CDR3 length is 20 residues. The germline CDR1 and CDR2 sequences are LNHNV and YYDKDF (reference sequence). Trimming removed 3 bases from V and 0 bases from J; junction bases left unmatched: 14. This CDR3 is CATSSPTGTARHSGANVLTF. CDR3 in DNA: TGTGCCACCAGCAGTCCCACCGGGACAGCCCGCCACTCTGGGGCCAACGTCCTGACTTTC.

The chain combines TRBV30 with TRBJ1-1; no reliable D call. The CDR3 has 12 residues. Per germline, CDR1 GTSNPN and CDR2 SVGIG (reference sequence). Trimming took 2 bases from V and 4 from J, leaving 8 bases between them. The CDR3 DNA sequence: TGTGCCTGGAGTTTAGGTCGCACTGAAGCTTTCTTT. This encodes CAWSLGRTEAFF.

CDR3 in DNA: TGTGCCTGGAAGATGGGGACAGGGAACACCGGGGAGCTGTTTTTT. Translated: CAWKMGTGNTGELFF. This chain joins TRBV30 and TRBJ2-2; 8 bases agree with TRBD1. The CDR3 loop spans 15 amino acids. Germline V CDR1 and CDR2: GTSNPN, SVGIG (reference sequence). J lost 1 base, V lost 4 bases, and 5 bases had no gene match.

This chain joins TRBV28 and TRBJ2-7, with 10 bases identical to TRBD1. V shed 5 bases, J shed 4 bases, and the junction held 8 bases outside the gene matches. CDR3 length: 15 residues. Germline lookup yields CDR1 MDHEN and CDR2 SYDVKM. The CDR3 bases are TGTGCCAGCAGTACCCGACAGGGGGCGCGATACGAGCAGTACTTC. This translates into CASSTRQGARYEQYF.

V usage is TRBV28 and J usage is TRBJ1-5; 9 bases match TRBD1. Germline V gene sequence: CDR1 MDHEN, CDR2 SYDVKM. This CDR3 has 16 amino acids. Trimming took 6 bases from V and 6 from J; bases not matched to a gene: 12. The CDR3 DNA reads TGTGCCAGCAGCCTCAGGGGACAGGGAGGAGGTCAGCCCCAGCATTTT. Protein sequence: CASSLRGQGGGQPQHF. Combining the CDR3 with reference TRBV28 and TRBJ1-5 gives the whole variable domain DVKVTQSSRYLVKRTGEKVFLECVQDMDHENMFWYRQDPGLGLRLIYFSYDVKMKEKGDIPEGYSVSREKKERFSLILESASTNQTSMYLCASSLRGQGGGQPQHFGDGTRLSIL.

This clone was counted between two and nine times. This rearrangement joins TRBV5-5 to TRBJ1-5, with D tentatively TRBD1 (5 bases). Trimming took 2 bases from V and 4 from J, leaving 10 bases between them. Germline lookup yields CDR1 SGHKS and CDR2 YYEKEE (reference sequence). This CDR3 contains 14 residues. As DNA, the CDR3 is TGTGCCAGCAGCTTCGGAGGGGATAATCAGCCCCAGCATTTT. This gives the protein CASSFGGDNQPQHF.

This rearrangement joins TRBV6-5 to TRBJ2-1, with 9 bases fitting TRBD2. V shed 6 bases, J shed 7 bases, and the junction held 4 bases outside the gene matches. The CDR3 is 13 amino acids. Germline-derived CDR1 and CDR2 are MNHEY and SVGAGI. The CDR3 spells CASSVTSGNEQFF. The CDR3 DNA sequence: TGTGCCAGCAGCGTGACTAGCGGAAATGAGCAGTTCTTC.

V gene TRBV11-2 combines with J gene TRBJ2-1; TRBD2 agrees at 7 bases. This CDR3 comprises 13 residues. Germline-derived CDR1 and CDR2 are SGHAT and FQNNGV. The V gene end was trimmed by 4 bases and the J gene end by 13 bases; junction bases not matched to a gene: 10. The CDR3 nucleotides are TGTGCCAGCAGCTCCGAGGGCGGGAGTTACCAGTTCTTC. Translating gives CASSSEGGSYQFF.

The rearrangement links TRBV2 to TRBJ2-1; no reliable D call. Trimming took off 0 bases at V and 10 bases at J, with 7 bases between the two ends. The V gene's germline CDR1 is SNHLY and CDR2 FYNNEI. This CDR3 is built from 12 residues. CDR3 region: CASSEALEEQFF. CDR3 bases: TGTGCCAGCAGTGAAGCGCTTGAGGAGCAGTTCTTC.

This clone appeared a single time. The chain couples TRBV10-3 to TRBJ2-3; 12 bases are shared with TRBD1. CDR1 and CDR2 from the germline V gene are ENHRY and SYGVKD. The CDR3 is made up of 15 amino acids. J lost 5 bases, V lost 5 bases, and 5 bases had no gene match. CDR3 residues: CAISPGQGAEDTQYF. Here the CDR3 DNA reads TGTGCCATCAGTCCGGGACAGGGGGCGGAAGATACGCAGTATTTT.

The chain has TRBV14 and TRBJ1-2; 8 positions match TRBD1. V shed 0 bases, J shed 14 bases, and the junction held 11 bases outside the gene matches. CDR1 and CDR2 from the germline V gene are SGHDN and FVKESK. This CDR3 has 14 residues. The CDR3 nucleotides are TGTGCCAGCAGCCAAGATCGCTCCGGGACAGGAAAGACCTTC. Amino acids: CASSQDRSGTGKTF.

This chain joins TRBV11-2 and TRBJ1-5; 12 positions agree with TRBD1. J was trimmed by 7 bases and V by 4 bases; bases with no gene match: 8. CDR3 size: 16 residues. Germline values: CDR1 SGHAT, CDR2 FQNNGV. The DNA of the CDR3 is TGTGCCAGCAGCTCCCAGGGACAGGGGGCAGGACAGCCCCAGCATTTT. Encoded protein: CASSSQGQGAGQPQHF.

This chain joins TRBV4-1 and TRBJ2-5; a weak D match, TRBD2 (6 bases). Trimming shortened V by 4 bases and J by 4 bases, and 10 bases separated the two germline ends. The length of the CDR3 is 13 residues. Germline loops: CDR1 MGHRA, CDR2 YSYEKL. CDR3 residues: CASSRLEGETQYF. The CDR3 nucleotides are TGCGCCAGCAGCCGACTGGAGGGAGAGACCCAGTACTTC.

This clone was picked up a small number of times. The chain recombines TRBV6-5 with TRBJ1-2; no clear D gene. V was cut by 2 bases and J by 4 bases, with 11 bases left in between. Germline V gives CDR1 MNHEY, CDR2 SVGAGI. The CDR3 sequence is 14 residues long. This CDR3 reads CASSYGPGPYGYTF. In DNA, the CDR3 is TGTGCCAGCAGTTACGGTCCAGGTCCCTATGGCTACACCTTC.

V is TRBV25-1 and J is TRBJ2-7; D is perhaps TRBD1 (5 bases). CDR1 and CDR2 (germline): MGHDK, SYGVNS. CDR3 size: 13 residues. Trimming stripped 2 bases from V and 5 bases from J, with 10 bases between. DNA for the CDR3: TGTGCCAGCAGTGAACAGGGTGCCCACGAGCAGTACTTC. This encodes CASSEQGAHEQYF.

This clone appeared a few times. The chain carries TRBV6-6 and TRBJ1-5; 7 bases fit TRBD1. The V and J ends lost 1 base and 11 bases, in that order; junction bases with no gene match: 5. This CDR3 is built from 13 residues. The V gene's germline CDR1 is MNHNY and CDR2 SVGAGI (reference sequence). This CDR3 reads CASSYLGTEAQHF. In DNA form, the CDR3 reads TGTGCCAGCAGTTACTTAGGGACAGAAGCCCAGCATTTT.

The chain couples TRBV5-1 to TRBJ2-7; D is uncertain. V lost 2 bases and J lost 0, with 6 bases in between. CDR1 and CDR2 from the germline V gene are SGHRS and YFSETQ. The CDR3 has 13 amino acids. CDR3 region: CASSFSSSYEQYF. The CDR3 DNA reads as TGCGCCAGCAGCTTTTCGAGCTCCTACGAGCAGTACTTC.